This T cell receptor (beta chain) was sequenced for a study of early T cells in non-severe SARS-CoV-2 infection. For the study at large: The study sequenced bulk RNA from unsorted whole blood, with chains unpaired.

There are many counts of this clonotype. TCRdb processed the 5' RACE reads anew with MiXCR; each CDR3 protein has one entry. The sample has 20,000 to 30,000 distinct CDR3 sequences, roughly 4.2% seen once. This CDR3 contains 14 residues. CDR1 and CDR2 from the germline V gene are SGHAT and FQNNGV. The ends were cut back, 0 bases at V and 4 bases at J, with 7 bases in the middle. The sequence came from an adult who was a healthcare worker with PCR-confirmed SARS-CoV-2 infection or an uninfected control (not recorded which). This rearrangement joins TRBV11-2 to TRBJ1-5; D is unclear. The source material was whole blood. The CDR3 sequence: CASSLDGPNQPQHF. CDR3 DNA sequence: TGTGCCAGCAGCTTAGATGGGCCGAATCAGCCCCAGCATTTT.